A single sample gave rise to the 26 T cell receptor beta chains below, sequenced in a study of response to subunit inactivated influenza vaccine. From the RT-PCR reads, TCRdb called clonotypes with MiXCR, one entry per CDR3 protein. The data show some 160,000 distinct CDR3 sequences, with 11% seen just once and 9.5% to 15% held by the top ten. The sample here was non-naive T cells sorted from PBMCs, taken about 6 weeks after vaccination. The receptors shown here come from a man aged 50 or older who received an inactivated influenza vaccine.

This clonotype was recorded a few times. J is TRBJ2-7 and V is TRBV5-5; 8 nucleotides agree with TRBD1. The V and J ends lost 4 bases and 5 bases, in that order; junction bases with no gene match: 5. The CDR3 extends over 13 amino acids. The germline gives CDR1 SGHKS, CDR2 YYEKEE (reference sequence). The CDR3 loop reads CASSTTGVNEQYF. In DNA form, the CDR3 reads TGTGCCAGCAGCACGACAGGGGTCAACGAGCAGTACTTC. Full variable domain (missing parts from reference TRBV5-5 and TRBJ2-7): DAGVTQSPTHLIKTRGQQVTLRCSPISGHKSVSWYQQVLGQGPQFIFQYYEKEERGRGNFPDRFSARQFPNYSSELNVNALLLGDSALYLCASSTTGVNEQYFGPGTRLTVT.

The chain links TRBV5-1 to TRBJ2-1; 7 nucleotides align to TRBD2. Germline CDR1 reads SGHRS; CDR2 reads YFSETQ. This CDR3 spans 15 amino acids. The V segment lost 3 bases and the J segment 2 bases; nucleotides outside the gene matches: 5. The chain's CDR3 is CASSWSGDPYNEQFF. CDR3 nucleotide sequence: TGCGCCAGCAGCTGGAGCGGGGATCCCTACAATGAGCAGTTCTTC.

This clonotype was detected many times. This chain joins TRBV9 and TRBJ2-7, with 11 bases aligning to TRBD1. Trimming removed 0 bases from V and 4 bases from J; junction bases left unmatched: 0. The germline gives CDR1 SGDLS, CDR2 YYNGEE. The length of the CDR3 is 14 residues. CDR3: CASSVGDRGYEQYF. In DNA, the CDR3 is TGTGCCAGCAGCGTAGGGGACAGGGGGTACGAGCAGTACTTC.

This clonotype appeared a few times. CDR3 sequence reads: CAISGGPGANVLTF. In DNA, the CDR3 is TGTGCCATATCTGGGGGGCCTGGGGCCAACGTCCTGACTTTC. The chain uses TRBV10-3 and TRBJ2-6, with D tentatively TRBD1 or TRBD2 (6 bases each). There are 14 residues in the CDR3. V lost 9 bases and J lost 2, with 11 bases in between. CDR1 is ENHRY, CDR2 SYGVKD, per germline.

This clonotype was counted at least ten times. The chain links TRBV7-6 to TRBJ2-2, with 7 bases that match TRBD2. The CDR3 extends over 18 amino acids. Germline CDR1 is SGHVS and CDR2 is FNYEAQ. V lost 1 base and J lost 0; bases outside the gene matches: 8. DNA for the CDR3: TGTGCCAGCAGCTTAGAGGTCTATGGGGGGGCGAACACCGGGGAGCTGTTTTTT. The encoded protein is CASSLEVYGGANTGELFF.

This clonotype came up a few times. The genes are TRBV5-4 and TRBJ1-1, with D possibly TRBD1 on 6 matching bases. Between the trimmed V and J ends, which lost 4 bases and 1 base, there was a span of 14 bases. The germline gives CDR1 SGHNT, CDR2 YYREEE (reference sequence). CDR3 length: 15 amino acids. The chain's CDR3 is CASSPPGARNTEAFF. CDR3 coding DNA: TGTGCCAGCAGCCCCCCGGGGGCGAGGAACACTGAAGCTTTCTTT. Looking up the rest from reference TRBV5-4 and TRBJ1-1 gives the full variable domain: ETGVTQSPTHLIKTRGQQVTLRCSSQSGHNTVSWYQQALGQGPQFIFQYYREEENGRGNFPPRFSGLQFPNYSSELNVNALELDDSALYLCASSPPGARNTEAFFGQGTRLTVV.

This rearrangement joins TRBV3-1 to TRBJ2-7; the D gene is possibly TRBD2 (5 bases). Germline values: CDR1 LGHDT, CDR2 YNNKEL (reference sequence). V was cut by 4 bases and J by 7 bases, with 17 bases left in between. The length of the CDR3 is 14 residues. CDR3 sequence: CASSPQPSTREQYF. The CDR3 DNA reads TGTGCCAGCAGCCCACAACCCTCTACTAGAGAGCAGTACTTC.

The chain recombines TRBV20-1 with TRBJ1-6; D might be TRBD1 (6 bases). V dropped 1 base and J dropped 8 bases, with 15 bases sitting between them. Germline values: CDR1 DFQATT, CDR2 SNEGSKA (reference sequence). The CDR3 runs 15 residues. In DNA, the CDR3 is TGCAGTGCTAGAGGTGCCAGCGGGGGCGATTCACCCCTCCACTTT. Its protein is CSARGASGGDSPLHF.

The chain combines TRBV6-1 with TRBJ2-3; unclear D gene. This CDR3 spans 14 amino acids. The ends were cut back, 8 bases at V and 1 base at J, with 13 bases in the middle. The germline V gene has CDR1 MNHNS and CDR2 SASEGT. In DNA, the CDR3 is TGTGCCAGCGTCTCGACGGAACGCACAGATACGCAGTATTTT. Translated: CASVSTERTDTQYF.

This chain connects TRBV7-2 to TRBJ1-1, with unresolved D. V was pared by 5 bases and J by 1 base, with 14 bases between. CDR1 and CDR2 (germline): SGHTA, FQGNSA. The CDR3 totals 15 residues. The chain's CDR3 is CASSPPGIRNTEAFF. The CDR3 region has the DNA TGTGCCAGCAGCCCCCCGGGCATAAGGAACACTGAAGCTTTCTTT.

J is TRBJ2-5 and V is TRBV7-3; 8 bases are shared with TRBD2. Germline lookup yields CDR1 SGHTA and CDR2 FQGTGA. Unmatched junction bases numbered 10, after V lost 3 bases and J lost 4 bases. This CDR3 is 16 amino acids long. Here the CDR3 DNA reads TGTGCCAGCAGCTTGATAAGCGGGAGTAGGGGAGAGACCCAGTACTTC. Its translation is CASSLISGSRGETQYF.

The table lists this clonotype with many counts. The chain couples TRBV29-1 to TRBJ2-7; D tentatively fits TRBD1 or TRBD2 (5 bases each). The CDR3 is made up of 12 amino acids. V was trimmed by 7 bases and J by 0 bases, leaving 10 bases between them. CDR1 and CDR2 (germline): SQVTM, ANQGSEA. The CDR3 bases are TGCAGCGCCCGGGACCCCTCCTACGAGCAGTACTTC. Translated, it gives CSARDPSYEQYF.

This clonotype was counted between two and nine times. The V gene is TRBV2, the J gene TRBJ1-5; TRBD1 matches at 12 bases. The CDR3 extends over 15 amino acids. V lost 8 bases, J lost 5 bases, and 7 bases stayed unmatched. The germline V gene encodes CDR1 SNHLY and CDR2 FYNNEI. The CDR3 loop reads CASRVGTGGDQPQHF. The CDR3 bases are TGTGCCAGCCGTGTAGGGACAGGGGGCGATCAGCCCCAGCATTTT. Full variable domain (missing parts from reference TRBV2 and TRBJ1-5): EPEVTQTPSHQVTQMGQEVILRCVPISNHLYFYWYRQILGQKVEFLVSFYNNEISEKSEIFDDQFSVERPDGSNFTLKIRSTKLEDSAMYFCASRVGTGGDQPQHFGDGTRLSIL.

V usage is TRBV12-3 or TRBV12-4 and J usage is TRBJ1-2, with a weak D call TRBD1 (5 bases). The CDR3 has 12 amino acids. V was pared by 7 bases and J by 7 bases, with 13 bases between. CDR3 DNA sequence: TGTGCCAGCAACTTGGGGGGAACTGGCTACACCTTC. It encodes CASNLGGTGYTF.

This clonotype is deemed medium-sized. The J gene is TRBJ2-1, the V gene TRBV24-1; no reliable D call. Trimming removed 4 bases from V and 0 bases from J, with 6 bases in between. There are 14 residues in the CDR3. Germline lookup yields CDR1 KGHDR and CDR2 SFDVKD. CDR3 DNA sequence: TGTGCCACCAGTGAGTCGGGCTCCTACAATGAGCAGTTCTTC. It is translated as CATSESGSYNEQFF.

This clonotype was detected ten times or more. The chain recombines TRBV4-3 with TRBJ2-7; 8 nucleotides align to TRBD1. The V segment lost 0 bases and the J segment 5 bases; nucleotides outside the gene matches: 3. Germline CDR1 LGHNA, CDR2 YSLEER. This CDR3 spans 14 amino acids. The CDR3 DNA reads TGCGCCAGCAGCCAAGACAGGGGGCTGAACGAGCAGTACTTC. It codes for CASSQDRGLNEQYF.

The chain recombines TRBV20-1 with TRBJ2-3, with 9 bases that match TRBD2. Germline V CDR1 and CDR2: DFQATT, SNEGSKA (reference sequence). With V trimmed by 3 bases and J by 6 bases, 10 bases remained unmatched. This CDR3 has 15 amino acids. This chain's CDR3 is CSARGLAGVWDTQYF. DNA for the CDR3: TGCAGTGCTAGGGGTTTAGCGGGAGTTTGGGATACGCAGTATTTT.

This clonotype was seen at least ten times. The V and J genes are TRBV5-1 and TRBJ2-3; 11 bases map to TRBD1. The germline V gene encodes CDR1 SGHRS and CDR2 YFSETQ. V gave up 4 bases and J gave up 4 bases; unmatched junction bases: 5. This CDR3 is built from 15 residues. The CDR3 region is CASSQGQGVADTQYF. The DNA of the CDR3 is TGCGCCAGCAGCCAGGGACAGGGGGTCGCAGATACGCAGTATTTT.

The table lists this clonotype with many counts. J is TRBJ2-5 and V is TRBV20-1; 10 bases map to TRBD1. The germline CDR1 and CDR2 sequences are DFQATT and SNEGSKA (reference sequence). V lost 0 bases to trimming and J lost 4 bases; unmatched junction nucleotides: 5. The CDR3 length is 15 residues. This chain's CDR3 is CSARDGTGDRETQYF. The CDR3 region has the DNA TGCAGTGCTAGAGATGGGACAGGGGATCGAGAGACCCAGTACTTC.

The J gene is TRBJ1-4, the V gene TRBV29-1; no firm D call. Germline values: CDR1 SQVTM, CDR2 ANQGSEA. This CDR3 spans 12 amino acids. The V end was cut by 5 bases, the J end by 5 bases, with 9 bases between. CDR3 amino acids: CSVSARNEKLFF. The CDR3, as DNA: TGCAGCGTTTCCGCCAGGAATGAAAAACTGTTTTTT.

This clonotype was detected only a few times. The chain is built from TRBV6-4 and TRBJ2-1; maybe TRBD2 (5 bases). The V gene's germline CDR1 is MRHNA and CDR2 SNTAGT. Trimming removed 2 bases at V and 9 bases at J, with 11 bases between. The CDR3 is 13 residues long. The CDR3 bases are TGTGCCAGCAGTGACAGGGTAGAGGGTGAGCAGTTCTTC. This sequence encodes CASSDRVEGEQFF.

This clonotype has at least ten counts. The rearrangement joins TRBV7-2 to TRBJ2-7, with TRBD2 matching over 10 bases. The V gene's germline CDR1 is SGHTA and CDR2 FQGNSA. The ends lost 3 bases at V and 4 bases at J; junction bases unmatched: 6. The CDR3 runs 15 residues. The CDR3 nucleotides read TGTGCCAGCAGCTTTAGCGGGAGGAAAGAGTACGAGCAGTACTTC. This gives the protein CASSFSGRKEYEQYF. Full variable domain (missing parts from reference TRBV7-2 and TRBJ2-7): GAGVSQSPSNKVTEKGKDVELRCDPISGHTALYWYRQSLGQGLEFLIYFQGNSAPDKSGLPSDRFSAERTGGSVSTLTIQRTQQEDSAVYLCASSFSGRKEYEQYFGPGTRLTVT.

The V call is TRBV20-1, the J call TRBJ2-3; 8 bases fit TRBD2. The germline V gene has CDR1 DFQATT and CDR2 SNEGSKA (reference sequence). CDR3 size: 16 residues. V lost 1 base and J lost 3; bases outside the gene matches: 9. The CDR3 is CSARVLVAGRTDTQYF. The CDR3 coding sequence is TGCAGTGCTAGAGTTCTGGTAGCGGGAAGGACAGATACGCAGTATTTT.

This clonotype was seen many times. The V call is TRBV29-1, the J call TRBJ2-3; 7 positions match TRBD1. From germline, CDR1 is SQVTM and CDR2 ANQGSEA. This CDR3 has 11 residues. The CDR3 region is CSPQGADTQYF. The CDR3 DNA sequence: TGCAGTCCCCAGGGGGCAGATACGCAGTATTTT.

The chain employs TRBV6-2 or TRBV6-3 and TRBJ2-1, with 7 positions matching TRBD2. This CDR3 has 15 residues. The V and J ends lost 6 bases and 12 bases, in that order; junction bases with no gene match: 17. CDR1 is MNHEY and CDR2 is SVGEGT in the germline V gene. CDR3: CASSPFSGGPLGQFF. In DNA, the CDR3 is TGTGCCAGCAGCCCCTTCTCGGGAGGCCCCTTGGGGCAGTTCTTC.

This chain links TRBV28 with TRBJ2-7; possibly TRBD2 for D (6 bases). The ends were cut back, 6 bases at V and 3 bases at J, with 18 bases in the middle. The CDR3 totals 15 residues. The germline V gene encodes CDR1 MDHEN and CDR2 SYDVKM. In DNA form, the CDR3 reads TGTGCCAGCAGGGCCGGGCTCAGCGGGCTCTACGAGCAGTACTTC. Protein sequence: CASRAGLSGLYEQYF.